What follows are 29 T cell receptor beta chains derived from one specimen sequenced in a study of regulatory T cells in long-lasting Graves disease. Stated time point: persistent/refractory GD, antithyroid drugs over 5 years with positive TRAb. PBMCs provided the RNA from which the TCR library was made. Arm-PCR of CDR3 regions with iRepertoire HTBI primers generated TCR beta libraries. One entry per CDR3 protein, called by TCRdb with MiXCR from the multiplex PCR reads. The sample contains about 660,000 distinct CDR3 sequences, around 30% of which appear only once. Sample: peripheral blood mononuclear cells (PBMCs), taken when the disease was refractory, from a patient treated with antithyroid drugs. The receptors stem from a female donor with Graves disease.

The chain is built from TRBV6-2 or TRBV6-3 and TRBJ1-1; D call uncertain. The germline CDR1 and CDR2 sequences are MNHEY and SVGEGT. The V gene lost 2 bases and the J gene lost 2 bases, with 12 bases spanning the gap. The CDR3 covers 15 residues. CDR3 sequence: CASSYRPQGNTEAFF. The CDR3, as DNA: TGTGCCAGCAGTTACAGACCACAAGGAAACACTGAAGCTTTCTTT.

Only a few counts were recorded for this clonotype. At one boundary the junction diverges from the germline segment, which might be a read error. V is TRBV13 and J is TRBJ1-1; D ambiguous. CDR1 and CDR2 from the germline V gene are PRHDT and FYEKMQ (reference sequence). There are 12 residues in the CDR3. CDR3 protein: CASSLWEGEPSF. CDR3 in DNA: TGTGCCAGCAGCTTGTGGGAGGGTGAGCCCTCCTTT.

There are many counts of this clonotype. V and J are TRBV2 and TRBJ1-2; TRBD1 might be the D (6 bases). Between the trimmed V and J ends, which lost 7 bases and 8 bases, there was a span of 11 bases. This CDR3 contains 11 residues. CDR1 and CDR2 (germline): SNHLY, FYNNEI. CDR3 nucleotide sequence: TGTGCCAGCAAGGGGGATGAAGGCTACACCTTC. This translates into CASKGDEGYTF.

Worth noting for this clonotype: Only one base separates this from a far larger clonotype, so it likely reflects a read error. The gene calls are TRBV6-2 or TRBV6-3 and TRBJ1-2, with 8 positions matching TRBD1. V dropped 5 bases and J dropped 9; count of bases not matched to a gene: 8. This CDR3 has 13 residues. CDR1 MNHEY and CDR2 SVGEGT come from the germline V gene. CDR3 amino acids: CASSEWTGLRYTF. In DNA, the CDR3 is TGTGCCAGCAGTGAATGGACAGGGCTCCGCTACACCTTC.

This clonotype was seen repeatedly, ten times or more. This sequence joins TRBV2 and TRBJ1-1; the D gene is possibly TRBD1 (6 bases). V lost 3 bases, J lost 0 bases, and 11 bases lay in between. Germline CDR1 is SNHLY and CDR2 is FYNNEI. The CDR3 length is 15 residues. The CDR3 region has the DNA TGTGCCAGCAGTGAGTTTCAGGGGATGAACACTGAAGCTTTCTTT. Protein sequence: CASSEFQGMNTEAFF. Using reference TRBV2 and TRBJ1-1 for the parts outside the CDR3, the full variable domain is EPEVTQTPSHQVTQMGQEVILRCVPISNHLYFYWYRQILGQKVEFLVSFYNNEISEKSEIFDDQFSVERPDGSNFTLKIRSTKLEDSAMYFCASSEFQGMNTEAFFGQGTRLTVV.

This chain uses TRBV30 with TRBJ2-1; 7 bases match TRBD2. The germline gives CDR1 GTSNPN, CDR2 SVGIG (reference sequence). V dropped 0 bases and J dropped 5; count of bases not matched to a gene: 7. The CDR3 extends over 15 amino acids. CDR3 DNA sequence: TGTGCCTGGAGTGTCGAGGGAGGGCCACACAATGAGCAGTTCTTC. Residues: CAWSVEGGPHNEQFF.

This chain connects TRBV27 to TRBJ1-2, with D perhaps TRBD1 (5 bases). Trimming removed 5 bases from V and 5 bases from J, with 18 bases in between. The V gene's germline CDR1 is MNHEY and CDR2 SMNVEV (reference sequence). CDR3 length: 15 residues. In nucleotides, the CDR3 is TGTGCCAGCAGTCCCTTCGGGGGATTAAAATATGGCTACACCTTC. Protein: CASSPFGGLKYGYTF.

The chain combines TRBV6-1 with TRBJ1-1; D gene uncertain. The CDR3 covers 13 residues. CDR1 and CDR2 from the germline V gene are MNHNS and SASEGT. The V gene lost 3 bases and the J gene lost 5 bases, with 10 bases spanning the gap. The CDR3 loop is CASSDKGWTEAFF. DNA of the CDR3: TGTGCCAGCAGTGATAAGGGTTGGACTGAAGCTTTCTTT.

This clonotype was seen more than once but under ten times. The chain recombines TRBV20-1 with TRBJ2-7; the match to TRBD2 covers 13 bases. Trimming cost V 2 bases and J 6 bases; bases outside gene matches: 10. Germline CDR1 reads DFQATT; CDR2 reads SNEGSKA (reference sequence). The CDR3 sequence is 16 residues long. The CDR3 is CSARNPRTSGSAEQYF. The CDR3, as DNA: TGCAGTGCTAGAAACCCCCGGACTAGCGGGAGTGCCGAGCAGTACTTC.

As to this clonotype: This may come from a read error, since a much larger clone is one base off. The CDR3 here is CASSPHSSGRLSRSRETQYF. CDR3 sequence (DNA): TGTGCCAGCAGCCCCCACTCTAGCGGGAGATTGAGCCGTTCAAGGGAGACCCAGTACTTC. This chain uses TRBV6-2 or TRBV6-3 with TRBJ2-5; 10 bases line up with TRBD2. V gave up 6 bases and J gave up 5 bases; unmatched junction bases: 24. This CDR3 contains 20 residues. Germline V CDR1 and CDR2: MNHEY, SVGEGT.

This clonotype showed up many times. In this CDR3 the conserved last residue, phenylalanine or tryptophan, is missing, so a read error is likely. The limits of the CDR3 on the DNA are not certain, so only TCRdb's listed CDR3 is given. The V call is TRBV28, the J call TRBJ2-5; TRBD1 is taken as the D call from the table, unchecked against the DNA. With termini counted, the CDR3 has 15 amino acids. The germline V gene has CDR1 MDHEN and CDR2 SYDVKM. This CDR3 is CATSLKTGQEDPVLL.

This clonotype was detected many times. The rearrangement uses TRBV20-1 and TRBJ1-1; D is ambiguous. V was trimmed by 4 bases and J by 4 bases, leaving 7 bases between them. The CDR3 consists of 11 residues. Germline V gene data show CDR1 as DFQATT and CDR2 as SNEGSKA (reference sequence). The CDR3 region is CSATSGTEAFF. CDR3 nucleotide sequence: TGCAGTGCTACAAGTGGCACTGAAGCTTTCTTT.

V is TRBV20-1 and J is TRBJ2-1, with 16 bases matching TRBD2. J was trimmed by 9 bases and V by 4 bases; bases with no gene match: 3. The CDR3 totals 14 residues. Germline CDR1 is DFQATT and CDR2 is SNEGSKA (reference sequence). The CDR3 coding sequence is TGCAGTGCTAAGGGACTAGCGGGAGGGAGTGAGCAGTTCTTC. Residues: CSAKGLAGGSEQFF.

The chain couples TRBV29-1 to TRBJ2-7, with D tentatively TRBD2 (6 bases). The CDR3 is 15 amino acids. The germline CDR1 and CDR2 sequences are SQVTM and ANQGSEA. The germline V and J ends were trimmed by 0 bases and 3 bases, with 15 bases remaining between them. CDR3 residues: CSVEEEGVVGYEQYF. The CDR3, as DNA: TGCAGCGTTGAAGAGGAGGGCGTAGTGGGCTACGAGCAGTACTTC.

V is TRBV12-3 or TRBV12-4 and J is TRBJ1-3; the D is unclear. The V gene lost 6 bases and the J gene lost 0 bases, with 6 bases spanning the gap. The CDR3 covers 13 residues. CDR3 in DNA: TGTGCCAGCAGCCCCGTCTCTGGAAACACCATATATTTT. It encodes CASSPVSGNTIYF.

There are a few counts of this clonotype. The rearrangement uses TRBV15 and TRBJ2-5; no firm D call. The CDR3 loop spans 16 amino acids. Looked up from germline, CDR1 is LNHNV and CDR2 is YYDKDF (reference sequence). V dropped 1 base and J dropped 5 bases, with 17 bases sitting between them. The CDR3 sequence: CATSRGATSRKETQYF. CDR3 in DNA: TGTGCCACCAGCAGAGGCGCGACTTCTCGGAAGGAGACCCAGTACTTC.

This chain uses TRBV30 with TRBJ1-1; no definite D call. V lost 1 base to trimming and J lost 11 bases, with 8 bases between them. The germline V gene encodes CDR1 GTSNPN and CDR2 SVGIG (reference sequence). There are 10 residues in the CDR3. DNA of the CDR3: TGTGCCTGGAGTGCAAACACGGCTTTCTTT. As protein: CAWSANTAFF.

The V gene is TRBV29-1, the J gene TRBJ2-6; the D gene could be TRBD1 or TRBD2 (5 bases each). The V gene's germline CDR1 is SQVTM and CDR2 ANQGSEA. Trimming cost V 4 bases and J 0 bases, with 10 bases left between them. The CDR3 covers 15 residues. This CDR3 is CSVVAGTSGANVLTF. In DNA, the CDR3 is TGCAGCGTTGTTGCCGGGACCTCTGGGGCCAACGTCCTGACTTTC.

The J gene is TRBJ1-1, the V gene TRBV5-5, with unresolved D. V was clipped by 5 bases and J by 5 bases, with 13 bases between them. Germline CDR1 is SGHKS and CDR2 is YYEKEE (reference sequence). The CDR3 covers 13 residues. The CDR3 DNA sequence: TGTGCCAGCAGGCACATATCGGGTACTGAAGCTTTCTTT. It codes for CASRHISGTEAFF.

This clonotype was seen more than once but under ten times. DNA of the CDR3: TGCGCCAGCAGCCTCTCCACCACGGCTAATTCACCCCTCCACTTT. Protein: CASSLSTTANSPLHF. This chain connects TRBV5-1 to TRBJ1-6; D call uncertain. The V end was cut by 4 bases, the J end by 6 bases, with 14 bases between. Germline assignment: CDR1 SGHRS and CDR2 YFSETQ. The CDR3 runs to 15 residues.

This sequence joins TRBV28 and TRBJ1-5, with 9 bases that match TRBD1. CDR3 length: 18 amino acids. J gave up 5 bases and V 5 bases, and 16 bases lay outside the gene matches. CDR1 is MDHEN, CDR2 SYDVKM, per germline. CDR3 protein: CASSLPPGQGINDQPQHF. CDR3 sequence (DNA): TGTGCCAGCAGTCTCCCCCCGGGACAGGGAATAAACGATCAGCCCCAGCATTTT.

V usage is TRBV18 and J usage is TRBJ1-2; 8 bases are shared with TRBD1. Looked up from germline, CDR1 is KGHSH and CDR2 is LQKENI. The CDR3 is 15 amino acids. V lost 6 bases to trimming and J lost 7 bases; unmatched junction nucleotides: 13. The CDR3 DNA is TGTGCCAGCTCCCCTACCTCGACAGGGGAGACTGGCTACACCTTC. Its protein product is CASSPTSTGETGYTF. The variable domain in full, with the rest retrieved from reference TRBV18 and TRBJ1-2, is NAGVMQNPRHLVRRRGQEARLRCSPMKGHSHVYWYRQLPEEGLKFMVYLQKENIIDESGMPKERFSAEFPKEGPSILRIQQVVRGDSAAYFCASSPTSTGETGYTFGSGTRLTVV.

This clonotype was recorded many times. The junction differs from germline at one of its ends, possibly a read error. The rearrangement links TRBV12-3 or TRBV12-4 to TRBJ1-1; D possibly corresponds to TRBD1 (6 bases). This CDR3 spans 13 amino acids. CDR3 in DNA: TGTGCCAGCAGCTTAGTAACAGGGACTGAAGCTTTCTTT. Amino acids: CASSLVTGTEAFF.

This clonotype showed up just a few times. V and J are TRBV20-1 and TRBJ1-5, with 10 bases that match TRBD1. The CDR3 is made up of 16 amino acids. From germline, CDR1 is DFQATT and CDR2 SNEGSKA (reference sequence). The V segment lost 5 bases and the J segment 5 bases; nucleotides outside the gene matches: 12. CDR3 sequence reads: CSAGRGQGISDQPQHF. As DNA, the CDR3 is TGCAGTGCTGGGCGGGGACAGGGGATTTCTGATCAGCCCCAGCATTTT.

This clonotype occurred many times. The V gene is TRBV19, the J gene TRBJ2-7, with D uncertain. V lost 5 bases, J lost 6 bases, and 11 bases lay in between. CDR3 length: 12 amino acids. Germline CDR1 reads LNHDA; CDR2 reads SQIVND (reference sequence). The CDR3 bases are TGTGCCAGTAGTTCGCTGCGTGGCGAGCAGTACTTC. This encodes CASSSLRGEQYF.

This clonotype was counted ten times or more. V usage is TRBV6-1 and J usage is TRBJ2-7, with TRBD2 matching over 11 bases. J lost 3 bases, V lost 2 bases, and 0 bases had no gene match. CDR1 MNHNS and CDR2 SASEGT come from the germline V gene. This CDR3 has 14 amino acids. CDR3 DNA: TGTGCCAGCAGTGAACTAGCGGGAGGCTACGAGCAGTACTTC. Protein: CASSELAGGYEQYF.

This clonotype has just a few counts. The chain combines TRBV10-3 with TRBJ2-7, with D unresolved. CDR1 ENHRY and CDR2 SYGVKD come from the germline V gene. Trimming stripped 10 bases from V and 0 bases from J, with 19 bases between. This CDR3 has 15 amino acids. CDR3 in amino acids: CATIDDKPSSYEQYF. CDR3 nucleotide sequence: TGTGCCACCATAGATGACAAGCCGAGCTCCTACGAGCAGTACTTC.

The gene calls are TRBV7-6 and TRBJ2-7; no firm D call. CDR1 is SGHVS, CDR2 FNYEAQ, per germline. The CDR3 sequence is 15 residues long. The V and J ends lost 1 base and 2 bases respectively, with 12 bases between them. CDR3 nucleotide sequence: TGTGCCAGCAGCTTAGGCGGTGGGGAAGCCTACGAGCAGTACTTC. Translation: CASSLGGGEAYEQYF.

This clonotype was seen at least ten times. The CDR3, as DNA: TGTGCCAGCAGTTTTGGGCAGGGTCGGGGCACTGAAGCTTTCTTT. It translates to CASSFGQGRGTEAFF. The V and J genes are TRBV12-3 or TRBV12-4 and TRBJ1-1; D might be TRBD1 (5 bases). CDR3 length: 15 amino acids. Trimming removed 3 bases from V and 4 bases from J, with 15 bases in between.